Following are 27 T cell receptor beta chains from one sample sequenced in a study of T cell changes during pregnancy in multiple sclerosis. Assay: immunoSEQ multiplex PCR; the TCRdb copy retains only in-frame clones and omits some. The data show some 60,000 clones, about 94% seen once. Specimen: peripheral blood, collected in the third trimester of pregnancy. These receptors all come from a female donor in good health, enrolled as a control in a pregnancy study.

The chain joins TRBV5-6 to TRBJ1-5; 7 bases map to TRBD1. Trimming cost V 4 bases and J 6 bases; bases outside gene matches: 10. CDR1 and CDR2 from the germline V gene are SGHDT and YYEEEE. The CDR3 loop spans 15 amino acids. The CDR3 DNA reads TGTGCCAGCAGCCCCAGGGGGGTCCTTAGTCAGCCCCAGCATTTT. Its protein is CASSPRGVLSQPQHF.

The chain employs TRBV6-5 and TRBJ1-5, with D maybe TRBD1 (5 bases). CDR1 is MNHEY, CDR2 SVGAGI, per germline. Trimming took off 6 bases at V and 9 bases at J, with 15 bases between the two ends. This CDR3 is 13 amino acids long. CDR3 sequence: CASRAGDRGPQHF. In DNA, the CDR3 is TGTGCCAGCAGGGCGGGGGATCGGGGGCCCCAGCATTTT.

The rearrangement uses TRBV2 and TRBJ2-3, with D uncertain. V lost 4 bases and J lost 3, with 11 bases in between. From germline, CDR1 is SNHLY and CDR2 FYNNEI. This CDR3 comprises 14 residues. The CDR3 is CASSVLARTDTQYF. CDR3 DNA sequence: TGTGCCAGCAGTGTTTTGGCTCGTACAGATACGCAGTATTTT.

The genes are TRBV30 and TRBJ2-2; the match to TRBD2 covers 7 bases. V dropped 2 bases and J dropped 7; count of bases not matched to a gene: 7. The germline V gene encodes CDR1 GTSNPN and CDR2 SVGIG (reference sequence). There are 14 residues in the CDR3. This chain's CDR3 is CAWSSGVSHGELFF. CDR3 coding DNA: TGTGCCTGGAGTAGCGGGGTGTCCCACGGGGAGCTGTTTTTT.

The chain recombines TRBV5-4 with TRBJ1-1; D unclear. The germline CDR1 and CDR2 sequences are SGHNT and YYREEE (reference sequence). The CDR3 has 14 residues. The V gene lost 4 bases and the J gene lost 1 base, with 11 bases spanning the gap. Here the CDR3 DNA reads TGTGCCAGCAGCCCCGAGACGGGGAACACTGAAGCTTTCTTT. Translating gives CASSPETGNTEAFF. The full variable domain, in which reference TRBV5-4 and TRBJ1-1 provide the parts outside the CDR3, is ETGVTQSPTHLIKTRGQQVTLRCSSQSGHNTVSWYQQALGQGPQFIFQYYREEENGRGNFPPRFSGLQFPNYSSELNVNALELDDSALYLCASSPETGNTEAFFGQGTRLTVV.

This clone came up once. The chain couples TRBV7-9 to TRBJ1-3; D is possibly TRBD1 (6 bases). CDR3 size: 16 residues. Germline CDR1 is SEHNR and CDR2 is FQNEAQ (reference sequence). V shed 4 bases and J shed 1 base, with 14 bases lying between them. The CDR3, as DNA: TGTGCCAGCAGCTCTGAGTGGGGGCTGTCTGGAAACACCATATATTTT. Translating gives CASSSEWGLSGNTIYF. The whole variable domain, remainder taken from reference TRBV7-9 and TRBJ1-3, is DTGVSQNPRHKITKRGQNVTFRCDPISEHNRLYWYRQTLGQGPEFLTYFQNEAQLEKSRLLSDRFSAERPKGSFSTLEIQRTEQGDSAMYLCASSSEWGLSGNTIYFGEGSWLTVV.

The chain uses TRBV27 and TRBJ2-1; 11 bases map to TRBD1. There are 16 residues in the CDR3. CDR1 is MNHEY and CDR2 is SMNVEV in the germline V gene (reference sequence). The ends lost 10 bases at V and 5 bases at J; junction bases unmatched: 13. CDR3 DNA sequence: TGTGCCACCTTCTCTGAGGGGACAGGGGGAAACAATGAGCAGTTCTTC. This gives the protein CATFSEGTGGNNEQFF.

This chain joins TRBV6-5 and TRBJ2-2; 8 bases agree with TRBD1. J was trimmed by 5 bases and V by 2 bases; bases with no gene match: 4. The CDR3 has 15 residues. CDR1 and CDR2 (germline): MNHEY, SVGAGI. CDR3 in amino acids: CASSYGQGPTGELFF. Written as DNA, the CDR3 is TGTGCCAGCAGTTACGGACAGGGCCCAACCGGGGAGCTGTTTTTT.

The genes are TRBV30 and TRBJ2-4, with 8 positions matching TRBD2. Germline assignment: CDR1 GTSNPN and CDR2 SVGIG (reference sequence). V trimming: 2 bases; J trimming: 1 base; junction bases outside the gene matches: 10. This CDR3 comprises 17 residues. This CDR3 is CAWSFALAGTAKNIQYF. In nucleotides, the CDR3 is TGTGCCTGGAGTTTTGCCTTAGCGGGGACCGCCAAAAACATTCAGTACTTC.

This rearrangement joins TRBV5-6 to TRBJ1-3; 8 nucleotides agree with TRBD1. V lost 4 bases to trimming and J lost 4 bases; unmatched junction nucleotides: 7. Germline-derived CDR1 and CDR2 are SGHDT and YYEEEE. The CDR3 totals 15 residues. As DNA, the CDR3 is TGTGCCAGCAGCGCGGACAGGGTAGGCGGAAACACCATATATTTT. Its protein is CASSADRVGGNTIYF.

The rearrangement links TRBV9 to TRBJ2-5; 9 bases are shared with TRBD1. The CDR3 extends over 16 amino acids. The V gene end was trimmed by 1 base and the J gene end by 1 base; junction bases not matched to a gene: 5. Germline-derived CDR1 and CDR2 are SGDLS and YYNGEE. The CDR3 loop is CASSVSGQGFQETQYF. Here the CDR3 DNA reads TGTGCCAGCAGCGTATCAGGACAGGGGTTCCAAGAGACCCAGTACTTC.

The chain couples TRBV6-6 to TRBJ1-5; TRBD1 is a possible D gene (5 bases). Trimming stripped 11 bases from V and 0 bases from J, with 11 bases between. Germline lookup yields CDR1 MNHNY and CDR2 SVGAGI (reference sequence). The CDR3 length is 13 residues. CDR3 coding DNA: TGTGCCTTAGGAGGGGATAGCAATCAGCCCCAGCATTTT. As protein: CALGGDSNQPQHF.

This chain uses TRBV5-4 with TRBJ2-7; TRBD1 agrees at 7 bases. V lost 4 bases to trimming and J lost 2 bases; unmatched junction nucleotides: 6. In germline, CDR1 is SGHNT, CDR2 YYREEE (reference sequence). The CDR3 has 14 amino acids. The CDR3 reads CASSRRQGPYEQYF. The CDR3 DNA sequence: TGTGCCAGCAGCCGACGACAGGGTCCCTACGAGCAGTACTTC.

This chain links TRBV27 with TRBJ2-7; 7 positions match TRBD2. The trim removed 8 bases at V and 0 bases at J, leaving 1 base unmatched. The CDR3 is made up of 12 amino acids. Germline V gene data show CDR1 as MNHEY and CDR2 as SMNVEV (reference sequence). The CDR3 nucleotides read TGTGCCAGCCGGGACTACTCCTACGAGCAGTACTTC. This codes for CASRDYSYEQYF.

V usage is TRBV6-4 and J usage is TRBJ2-1; 8 bases align to TRBD2. J lost 0 bases, V lost 2 bases, and 3 bases had no gene match. The CDR3 runs to 16 residues. The germline CDR1 and CDR2 sequences are MRHNA and SNTAGT. CDR3 nucleotide sequence: TGTGCCAGCAGTGACGAGCGGGAGAGCTCCTACAATGAGCAGTTCTTC. Protein product: CASSDERESSYNEQFF.

The rearrangement joins TRBV10-3 to TRBJ2-6; no clear D. Germline-derived CDR1 and CDR2 are ENHRY and SYGVKD. The ends were cut back, 4 bases at V and 0 bases at J, with 13 bases in the middle. The CDR3 contains 17 residues. The CDR3 DNA follows: TGTGCCATCAGTGTCCAGTCCTTTACCTCTGGGGCCAACGTCCTGACTTTC. Translation gives CAISVQSFTSGANVLTF.

The gene calls are TRBV10-3 and TRBJ2-5; D perhaps matches TRBD1 (6 bases). CDR1 is ENHRY and CDR2 is SYGVKD in the germline V gene. V shed 6 bases and J shed 2 bases, with 7 bases lying between them. This CDR3 is built from 12 residues. Written as DNA, the CDR3 is TGTGCCATCAGGACAGGTCAAGAGACCCAGTACTTC. It translates to CAIRTGQETQYF.

As regards this clone: A junction end diverges from the germline sequence, so it may reflect a read error. Other DNA sequences from this sample encode an identical CDR3 as well. This chain links TRBV27 with TRBJ2-1, with 13 positions matching TRBD2. The germline CDR1 and CDR2 sequences are MNHEY and SMNVEV (reference sequence). There are 16 residues in the CDR3. CDR3 nucleotides: TGTGCCAGCAGTGCTGGGACTAGCGGGACTTACAATGAGCAATTCTTC. Residues: CASSAGTSGTYNEQFF.

The CDR3 DNA reads TGTGCCAGCACCGGAGGTGCAGTAGGATATGGCTACACCTTC. Translated, it gives CASTGGAVGYGYTF. The V call is TRBV28, the J call TRBJ1-2; D is uncertain. Germline CDR1 MDHEN, CDR2 SYDVKM. The ends were cut back, 7 bases at V and 5 bases at J, with 17 bases in the middle. CDR3 size: 14 residues.

The chain carries TRBV5-1 and TRBJ2-7; maybe TRBD2 (6 bases). Germline-derived CDR1 and CDR2 are SGHRS and YFSETQ. V gave up 4 bases and J gave up 2 bases, with 13 bases separating them. The CDR3 loop spans 14 amino acids. The CDR3 region has the DNA TGCGCCAGCAGCGGGGGGAGCGCGGCCTACGAGCAGTACTTC. It codes for CASSGGSAAYEQYF.

This rearrangement joins TRBV6-1 to TRBJ1-2, with D hard to call. Per germline, CDR1 MNHNS and CDR2 SASEGT. There are 13 residues in the CDR3. Trimming took off 6 bases at V and 7 bases at J, with 15 bases between the two ends. The CDR3 nucleotides read TGTGCCAGCAGATTAGAAAATACCGGTGGCTACACCTTC. Its protein is CASRLENTGGYTF.

This clone was found a few times. The rearrangement joins TRBV29-1 to TRBJ1-1; TRBD1 might be the D (5 bases). Germline assignment: CDR1 SQVTM and CDR2 ANQGSEA. The CDR3 has 12 residues. Trimming cost V 5 bases and J 8 bases, with 15 bases left between them. DNA for the CDR3: TGCAGCGTTCATACAGGACCTCCCGAAGCTTTCTTT. Translation: CSVHTGPPEAFF.

The genes are TRBV5-4 and TRBJ2-5; 8 bases agree with TRBD2. Germline CDR1 and CDR2: SGHNT and YYREEE (reference sequence). The J segment lost 1 base and the V segment lost 0 bases, leaving 14 bases of the junction unmatched. The CDR3 length is 19 residues. DNA of the CDR3: TGTGCCAGCAGCTTGGGCCCGGCTTCAGCGGGGGTCATCCAAGAGACCCAGTACTTC. The encoded protein is CASSLGPASAGVIQETQYF.

The chain recombines TRBV7-7 with TRBJ2-2; D may be TRBD1 (6 bases). Germline loops: CDR1 SSHAT, CDR2 FNYEAQ (reference sequence). The V end lost 5 bases, the J end lost 2 bases, and 9 bases lay between the germline ends. There are 14 residues in the CDR3. This chain's CDR3 is CASSRDINTGELFF. The CDR3 DNA follows: TGTGCCAGCAGCAGGGACATCAACACCGGGGAGCTGTTTTTT.

This chain joins TRBV5-5 and TRBJ2-2; TRBD1 matches at 10 bases. The CDR3 contains 15 residues. Germline values: CDR1 SGHKS, CDR2 YYEKEE (reference sequence). The V segment lost 3 bases and the J segment 3 bases; nucleotides outside the gene matches: 2. CDR3 in amino acids: CASSWGTGDTGELFF. The DNA for the CDR3 is TGTGCCAGCAGCTGGGGGACAGGGGACACCGGGGAGCTGTTTTTT.

This chain joins TRBV18 and TRBJ2-1, with D tentatively TRBD1 (5 bases). Trimming took off 6 bases at V and 3 bases at J, with 15 bases between the two ends. CDR3 length equals 15 residues. The germline CDR1 and CDR2 sequences are KGHSH and LQKENI. CDR3 sequence (DNA): TGTGCCAGCTCCCTAGGAGACAGAGGCTACAATGAGCAGTTCTTC. The encoded protein is CASSLGDRGYNEQFF.

The rearrangement joins TRBV4-1 to TRBJ2-3; 9 bases map to TRBD2. The germline gives CDR1 MGHRA, CDR2 YSYEKL. This CDR3 comprises 15 residues. Trimming at V came to 4 bases and at J to 4 bases, leaving 6 bases not matched to a gene. The CDR3 reads CASSREREAPDTQYF. The CDR3 nucleotides are TGCGCCAGCAGCCGGGAGCGGGAGGCCCCAGATACGCAGTATTTT.